The present T cell receptor (delta chain) was sequenced within a study of γδ T cells in repeated Plasmodium falciparum infection. Study-wide context: Age- and gender-matched Australian children served as comparison for malaria-exposed Malian children.

TCRdb reanalysed the multiplex PCR reads via CATT. The data hold more than 45,000 delta-chain clones, with around 1.7% observed a single time. There are a few counts of this clone. The protein TCRdb lists belongs to a much larger clone and differs from this DNA's translation at residue 9, which points to a read error; the protein shown is made from the DNA. The sample consisted of gamma-delta T cells from blood. This receptor was obtained from a pool of human donors (malaria-infected and uninfected, not separated).

CDR3 protein: CALGDPYAHVNWGIDDKLIF. CDR3 DNA sequence: TGTGCTCTTGGGGACCCGTATGCCCACGTGAACTGGGGGATAGACGATAAACTCATCTTT. This sequence joins TRDV1 and TRDJ1; 11 positions match TRDD3. TCRdb records no J gene; here it was assigned by comparing the DNA to germline. Germline V gene sequence: CDR1 TSWWSYY, CDR2 QGS. The CDR3 length is 20 residues. V was clipped by 3 bases and J by 4 bases; unmatched bases: 19.